The 24 T cell receptor beta chains below were found in one sample sequenced in a study of early T cells in non-severe SARS-CoV-2 infection. TCRdb analysed the 5' RACE reads with MiXCR anew, one entry per CDR3 protein. The sample lists about 83,000 distinct CDR3 sequences; approximately 13% were seen once. Material for sequencing was whole blood. These receptors all stem from an adult who was a healthcare worker with PCR-confirmed SARS-CoV-2 infection or an uninfected control (not recorded which).

This clonotype was seen only a few times. The CDR3 end shows no conserved phenylalanine or tryptophan, and so a read error is likely. The chain has TRBV7-8 and TRBJ2-5; D remains ambiguous. The CDR3 sequence is 12 residues long. Trimming removed 5 bases at V and 2 bases at J, with 6 bases between. The germline V gene has CDR1 SGHVS and CDR2 FQNEAQ. The CDR3 here is CASSMIQETQYS. In DNA, the CDR3 is TGTGCCAGCAGCATGATACAAGAGACCCAGTACTCC.

This clonotype was found a few times. This chain uses TRBV6-5 with TRBJ2-7; D unclear. This CDR3 is built from 13 residues. Between the trimmed V and J ends, which lost 4 bases and 4 bases, there was a span of 11 bases. Germline-derived CDR1 and CDR2 are MNHEY and SVGAGI. The CDR3, as DNA: TGTGCCAGCAGTTCGGGCCTCGATTACGAGCAGTACTTC. Protein: CASSSGLDYEQYF.

This clonotype came up many times. This chain uses TRBV7-6 with TRBJ2-7; D might be TRBD2 (5 bases). CDR1 and CDR2 (germline): SGHVS, FNYEAQ. The germline V and J ends were trimmed by 5 bases and 7 bases, with 12 bases remaining between them. CDR3 length: 12 amino acids. CDR3 region: CASSGRSGEQYF. CDR3 sequence (DNA): TGTGCCAGCAGCGGTAGGAGCGGAGAGCAGTACTTC.

The chain carries TRBV7-3 and TRBJ2-1; TRBD1 matches 8 bases. V lost 2 bases to trimming and J lost 0 bases; unmatched junction nucleotides: 18. Germline lookup yields CDR1 SGHTA and CDR2 FQGTGA. The CDR3 consists of 21 residues. The CDR3 DNA reads TGTGCCAGCAGCTTAGAGTCGTCCGGACAGGGCCCGTTGAGCTCCTACAATGAGCAGTTCTTC. Protein product: CASSLESSGQGPLSSYNEQFF.

The chain has TRBV7-8 and TRBJ1-3, with 7 bases fitting TRBD1. CDR1 is SGHVS, CDR2 FQNEAQ, per germline. The V gene end was trimmed by 4 bases and the J gene end by 4 bases; junction bases not matched to a gene: 1. The CDR3 runs to 13 residues. The CDR3, as DNA: TGTGCCAGCAGCTGGGGACAGGGAAACACCATATATTTT. It is translated as CASSWGQGNTIYF.

The CDR3 DNA follows: TGTGCCAGCAGCTTGGGACGGCGAGGAACTGAAGCTTTCTTT. Protein: CASSLGRRGTEAFF. This sequence joins TRBV5-4 and TRBJ1-1, with no clear D. The CDR3 contains 14 residues. The ends were cut back, 0 bases at V and 5 bases at J, with 11 bases in the middle. The V gene's germline CDR1 is SGHNT and CDR2 YYREEE (reference sequence).

This clonotype was counted many times. The rearrangement links TRBV19 to TRBJ1-4; no clear D. This CDR3 has 15 residues. Germline V CDR1 and CDR2: LNHDA, SQIVND (reference sequence). Deletions cut 5 bases from V and 0 bases from J, with 10 bases between. This CDR3 reads CASSPDLATNEKLFF. The CDR3 nucleotides are TGTGCCAGTAGTCCGGACCTTGCAACTAATGAAAAACTGTTTTTT.

The V gene is TRBV27, the J gene TRBJ2-1; TRBD2 aligns across 14 bases. The germline CDR1 and CDR2 sequences are MNHEY and SMNVEV (reference sequence). V shed 8 bases, J shed 8 bases, and the junction held 2 bases outside the gene matches. The length of the CDR3 is 13 residues. CDR3 loop: CASGTSGGYEQFF. In DNA, the CDR3 is TGTGCCAGCGGGACTAGCGGGGGTTATGAGCAGTTCTTC.

The V gene is TRBV10-2, the J gene TRBJ2-6; D is unresolved. The CDR3 extends over 16 amino acids. The germline V gene encodes CDR1 WSHSY and CDR2 SAAADI. Trimming removed 3 bases at V and 0 bases at J, with 9 bases between. The CDR3 reads CASSETRSSGANVLTF. Here the CDR3 DNA reads TGCGCCAGCAGTGAAACCAGGAGCTCTGGGGCCAACGTCCTGACTTTC.

The rearrangement joins TRBV6-2 or TRBV6-3 to TRBJ2-4, with 8 bases aligning to TRBD1. Germline trimming cut 6 bases from V and 0 bases from J; bases unmatched to any gene: 7. This CDR3 region has 16 residues. Germline V gene data show CDR1 as MNHEY and CDR2 as SVGEGT. In nucleotides, the CDR3 is TGTGCCAGCAGAGATGGACAGGGAATAGCCAAAAACATTCAGTACTTC. This translates into CASRDGQGIAKNIQYF.

At least ten counts were recorded for this clonotype. This rearrangement joins TRBV7-2 to TRBJ2-1; tentative D call: TRBD2 (5 bases). This CDR3 has 11 amino acids. Germline assignment: CDR1 SGHTA and CDR2 FQGNSA. The DNA of the CDR3 is TGTAGTGTAGCGAGGTACAATGAGCAGTTCTTC. Translating it yields CSVARYNEQFF.

The V gene is TRBV6-6, the J gene TRBJ1-1; D ambiguous. Trimming cost V 8 bases and J 1 base, with 14 bases left between them. Germline CDR1 reads MNHNY; CDR2 reads SVGAGI (reference sequence). This CDR3 is built from 14 residues. CDR3 amino acids: CASGEITSNTEAFF. The CDR3 region has the DNA TGTGCCAGCGGTGAGATCACCTCGAACACTGAAGCTTTCTTT.

This clonotype was observed at least ten times. V gene TRBV6-6 combines with J gene TRBJ2-7; D is tentatively TRBD1 or TRBD2 (5 bases each). The length of the CDR3 is 15 residues. Trimming shortened V by 2 bases and J by 5 bases, and 16 bases separated the two germline ends. Germline assignment: CDR1 MNHNY and CDR2 SVGAGI (reference sequence). Written as DNA, the CDR3 is TGTGCCAGCAGTTACCTCGGGACGGGAAGGAACGAGCAGTACTTC. Protein sequence: CASSYLGTGRNEQYF.

This clonotype came up many times. This chain connects TRBV5-1 to TRBJ1-1; 8 bases map to TRBD1. The CDR3 has 11 residues. Germline-derived CDR1 and CDR2 are SGHRS and YFSETQ. V shed 4 bases, J shed 10 bases, and the junction held 3 bases outside the gene matches. In DNA form, the CDR3 reads TGCGCCAGCAGCCAAGGACAGGGAGCTTTCTTT. Translation gives CASSQGQGAFF. Supplemented by reference TRBV5-1 and TRBJ1-1, the full variable domain reads KAGVTQTPRYLIKTRGQQVTLSCSPISGHRSVSWYQQTPGQGLQFLFEYFSETQRNKGNFPGRFSGRQFSNSRSEMNVSTLELGDSALYLCASSQGQGAFFGQGTRLTVV.

The chain uses TRBV20-1 and TRBJ2-7; D is undetermined. The CDR3 runs to 14 residues. With 0 bases removed from V and 0 bases from J, the gap between germline ends came to 9 bases. Looked up from germline, CDR1 is DFQATT and CDR2 is SNEGSKA (reference sequence). The CDR3 loop is CSARDHHTSYEQYF. Here the CDR3 DNA reads TGCAGTGCTAGAGATCACCACACCTCCTACGAGCAGTACTTC.

This rearrangement joins TRBV15 to TRBJ2-7; TRBD1 aligns across 9 bases. With 2 bases clipped from V and 3 bases from J, the junction kept 8 bases outside the gene matches. Germline V gene lookup returns CDR1 LNHNV and CDR2 YYDKDF (reference sequence). The length of the CDR3 is 16 residues. The CDR3 is CATSRLRTGEVYEQYF. The CDR3 nucleotides read TGTGCCACCAGCAGACTCCGGACAGGGGAAGTCTACGAGCAGTACTTC.

This clonotype has at least ten counts. The rearrangement joins TRBV10-2 to TRBJ2-7; TRBD2 aligns across 9 bases. Looked up from germline, CDR1 is WSHSY and CDR2 is SAAADI. This CDR3 has 15 residues. V was clipped by 3 bases and J by 3 bases; unmatched bases: 6. The CDR3 DNA follows: TGCGCCAGCAGTGAACCCTCTAGCGGGAACTACGAGCAGTACTTC. Residues: CASSEPSSGNYEQYF.

The table lists this clonotype with many counts. The chain uses TRBV6-5 and TRBJ1-6; perhaps TRBD1 as D (5 bases). Trimming stripped 1 base from V and 6 bases from J, with 13 bases between. The CDR3 extends over 16 amino acids. Germline V gene sequence: CDR1 MNHEY, CDR2 SVGAGI. The CDR3 reads CASSYLGRGSNSPLHF. The CDR3 nucleotides read TGTGCCAGCAGTTACTTAGGTCGGGGGTCTAATTCACCCCTCCACTTT.

This clonotype was observed a few times. The chain couples TRBV5-1 to TRBJ1-1; possibly TRBD1 for D (6 bases). Germline V gene data show CDR1 as SGHRS and CDR2 as YFSETQ. The V gene lost 6 bases and the J gene lost 6 bases, with 15 bases spanning the gap. The CDR3 extends over 13 amino acids. CDR3 sequence: CASKGGFTAEAFF. CDR3 nucleotide sequence: TGCGCCAGCAAGGGGGGGTTTACCGCTGAAGCTTTCTTT.

This clonotype came up many times. This rearrangement joins TRBV7-6 to TRBJ2-5; D possibly matches TRBD1 or TRBD2 (5 bases each). Trimming removed 2 bases from V and 1 base from J, with 11 bases in between. Germline V lookup: CDR1 SGHVS, CDR2 FNYEAQ. This CDR3 region has 15 residues. In DNA, the CDR3 is TGTGCCAGCAGCTTATGGGGGAACCGCCAAGAGACCCAGTACTTC. It yields the protein CASSLWGNRQETQYF.

This clonotype was seen ten or more times. CDR3 residues: CASSFGQGSGNEQFF. The CDR3 bases are TGTGCCAGCAGCTTCGGACAGGGGTCAGGTAATGAGCAGTTCTTC. V is TRBV7-9 and J is TRBJ2-1, with TRBD1 identical over 9 bases. The trim removed 3 bases at V and 7 bases at J, leaving 7 bases unmatched. Germline assignment: CDR1 SEHNR and CDR2 FQNEAQ (reference sequence). This CDR3 has 15 residues.

A few counts support this clonotype. This sequence joins TRBV19 and TRBJ2-7; D might be TRBD1 (5 bases). Trimming left V 3 bases short and J 1 base short, with 10 bases between. Germline V gives CDR1 LNHDA, CDR2 SQIVND (reference sequence). This CDR3 is built from 14 residues. The CDR3 loop reads CASSMGQVSYEQYF. The DNA for the CDR3 is TGTGCCAGTAGTATGGGGCAGGTGTCCTACGAGCAGTACTTC.

This clonotype was observed many times. V is TRBV4-3 and J is TRBJ1-2; no reliable D call. The CDR3 extends over 17 amino acids. From germline, CDR1 is LGHNA and CDR2 YSLEER. The V end was cut by 3 bases, the J end by 2 bases, with 19 bases between. The CDR3 DNA sequence: TGCGCCAGCAGCCAGGGCTTGAGCACAGACAAAAACTATGGCTACACCTTC. This encodes CASSQGLSTDKNYGYTF.

This clonotype was counted ten times or more. The rearrangement joins TRBV11-1 to TRBJ2-3; D call uncertain. The V end was cut by 2 bases, the J end by 5 bases, with 8 bases between. Germline V gene sequence: CDR1 SGHAT, CDR2 FQDESV (reference sequence). The CDR3 sequence is 13 residues long. CDR3 sequence: CASSLRRRDTQYF. For the CDR3, the DNA is TGTGCCAGCAGCTTAAGGCGCCGAGATACGCAGTATTTT.